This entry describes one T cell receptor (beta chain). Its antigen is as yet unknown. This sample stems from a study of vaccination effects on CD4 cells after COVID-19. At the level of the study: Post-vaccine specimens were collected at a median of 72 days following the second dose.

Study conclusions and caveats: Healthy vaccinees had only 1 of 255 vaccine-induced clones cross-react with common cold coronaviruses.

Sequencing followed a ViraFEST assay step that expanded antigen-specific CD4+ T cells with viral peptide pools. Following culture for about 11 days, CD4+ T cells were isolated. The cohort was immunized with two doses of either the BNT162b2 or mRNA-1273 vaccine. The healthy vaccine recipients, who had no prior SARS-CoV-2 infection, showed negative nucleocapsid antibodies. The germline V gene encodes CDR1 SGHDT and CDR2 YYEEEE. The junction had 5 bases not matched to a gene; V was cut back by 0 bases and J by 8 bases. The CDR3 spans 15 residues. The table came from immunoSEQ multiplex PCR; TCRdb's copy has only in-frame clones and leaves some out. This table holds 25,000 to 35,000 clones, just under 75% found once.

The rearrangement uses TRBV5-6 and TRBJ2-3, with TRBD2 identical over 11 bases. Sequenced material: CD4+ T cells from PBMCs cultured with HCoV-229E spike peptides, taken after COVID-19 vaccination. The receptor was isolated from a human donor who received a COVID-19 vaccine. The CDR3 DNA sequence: TGTGCCAGCAGCTTGGTAGCGGGGGGGCCAGCTACGCAGTATTTT. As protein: CASSLVAGGPATQYF.